This T cell receptor (beta chain) was identified in a study of CD8 T cells in ankylosing spondylitis. Study conclusions and caveats: Within matched ankylosing spondylitis synovial fluid, disease-linked clones were reportedly significantly enriched. Characteristic, it appeared, of ankylosing spondylitis blood was a TCR beta motif of seven or eight highly homologous variants. Disease-linked clones were CD8+ and relatively rare in peripheral blood. Reports of some motif variants in reactive arthritis synovial fluid and blood predate this one.

This clonotype came up a few times. Antigen unknown. CDR1 SGHVT and CDR2 SQSDAQ come from the germline V gene. The V gene end was trimmed by 8 bases and the J gene end by 6 bases; junction bases not matched to a gene: 17. The CDR3 is 17 amino acids. Libraries for TCR beta were made by quantitative 5'-RACE with molecular barcodes. From the 5' RACE reads, TCRdb called clonotypes with MiXCR, one entry per CDR3 protein. This sample has fewer than 400,000 distinct CDR3 sequences, with more than 20% found just once. This sequence originates from a male donor with ankylosing spondylitis. Sequencing input: blood, either unsorted or a sorted T cell fraction (not recorded which). V is TRBV7-4 and J is TRBJ2-5, with TRBD2 identical over 11 bases. The CDR3 here is CASRPREPGLAEKTQYF. The CDR3, as DNA: TGTGCCAGCCGACCACGGGAACCGGGACTAGCGGAAAAGACCCAGTACTTC. The full variable domain, rest sourced from reference TRBV7-4 and TRBJ2-5, is GAGVSQSPRYKVAKRGRDVALRCDSISGHVTLYWYRQTLGQGSEVLTYSQSDAQRDKSGRPSGRFSAERPERSVSTLKIQRTEQGDSAVYLCASRPREPGLAEKTQYFGPGTRLLVL.